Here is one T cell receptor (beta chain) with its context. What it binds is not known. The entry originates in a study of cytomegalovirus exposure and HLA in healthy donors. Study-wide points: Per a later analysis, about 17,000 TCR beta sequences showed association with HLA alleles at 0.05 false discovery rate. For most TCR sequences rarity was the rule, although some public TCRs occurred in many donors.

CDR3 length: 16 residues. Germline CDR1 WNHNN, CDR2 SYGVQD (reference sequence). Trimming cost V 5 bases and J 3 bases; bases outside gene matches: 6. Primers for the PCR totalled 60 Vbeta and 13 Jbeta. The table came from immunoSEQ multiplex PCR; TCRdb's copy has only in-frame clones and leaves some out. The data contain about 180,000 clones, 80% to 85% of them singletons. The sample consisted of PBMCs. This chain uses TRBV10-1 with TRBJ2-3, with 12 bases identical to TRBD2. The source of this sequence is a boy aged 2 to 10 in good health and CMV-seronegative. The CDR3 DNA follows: TGCGCCAGCAGTCAGGCTAGCGGGAGGGGAACAGATACGCAGTATTTT. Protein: CASSQASGRGTDTQYF.